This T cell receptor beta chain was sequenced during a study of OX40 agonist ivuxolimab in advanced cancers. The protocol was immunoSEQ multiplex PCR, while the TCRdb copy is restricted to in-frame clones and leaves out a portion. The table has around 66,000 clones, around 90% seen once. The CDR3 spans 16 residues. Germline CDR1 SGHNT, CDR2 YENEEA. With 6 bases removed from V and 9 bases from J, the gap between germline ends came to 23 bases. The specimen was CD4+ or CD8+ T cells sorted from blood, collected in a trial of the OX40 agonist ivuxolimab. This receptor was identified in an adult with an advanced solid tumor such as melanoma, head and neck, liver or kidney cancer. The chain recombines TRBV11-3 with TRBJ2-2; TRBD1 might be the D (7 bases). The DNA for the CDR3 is TGTGCCAGCAGTCGGGGGAACCCCGACAGGGTACGGGAGCTGTTTTTT. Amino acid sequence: CASSRGNPDRVRELFF.